This TCR beta chain comes out of a study of cytomegalovirus exposure and HLA in healthy donors. Some clones are missing from TCRdb's copy, which holds only in-frame ones; the method was immunoSEQ multiplex PCR. The data contain some 69,000 clones, more than 95% of them singletons. Worth noting for this clone: Its antigen is undetermined.

The germline gives CDR1 SNHLY, CDR2 FYNNEI. The CDR3 length is 20 residues. Deletions cut 5 bases from V and 8 bases from J, with 34 bases between. Study findings and constraints: Cytomegalovirus status, reportedly, was diagnosed with high specificity and sensitivity by the classifier. Many donors shared some public TCRs, even though most TCR sequences were rare.

The source is a young man in good health and CMV-seronegative. The chain couples TRBV2 to TRBJ2-1, with D maybe TRBD2 (7 bases). The material sequenced was PBMCs. CDR3 nucleotides: TGTGCCAGCAGTTTTAAAACATGGGAGGGGGGGATTAGGGCCCGCGATGAGCAGTTCTTC. As protein: CASSFKTWEGGIRARDEQFF.